The present TCR beta chain was sequenced within a study of OX40 agonist ivuxolimab in advanced cancers. Method: immunoSEQ multiplex PCR; TCRdb's copy keeps in-frame clones and lacks some. The data hold 65,000 to 80,000 clones, with 85% to 90% observed a single time. J gave up 6 bases and V 0 bases, and 2 bases lay outside the gene matches. The V gene's germline CDR1 is MNHEY and CDR2 SMNVEV (reference sequence). The CDR3 loop spans 14 amino acids. The sequencing here drew on CD4+ or CD8+ T cells sorted from blood, taken in a trial of the OX40 agonist ivuxolimab. The rearrangement uses TRBV27 and TRBJ1-1; 9 bases are a match to TRBD1. The receptor was derived from an adult with an advanced solid tumor such as melanoma, head and neck, liver or kidney cancer. As DNA, the CDR3 is TGTGCCAGCAGTTTATCGGGACAGGGCCCTGAAGCTTTCTTT. Translating gives CASSLSGQGPEAFF.